This paragraph covers one TCR beta chain sequence. Its cognate antigen has yet to be identified. No per-base quality is available; no much larger clone lies one base away. The sample originates from a study of patients and donors after allogeneic stem cell transplantation (dated by TCRdb to the early 2020s). The library came from RT-PCR. Reads for this sample came from a NextSeq 550. The public sequencing data were trimmed at Q25 with fastp and processed into clonotypes with MiXCR by TCRdb, which kept only in-frame beta chains. Every distinct CDR3 protein forms one entry, paired with its most common genes and DNA. The sample profile shows under 200,000 distinct CDR3 sequences; 24% of them were found once. The ten largest clones take up roughly 25% of the sample. V lost 5 bases and J lost 8 bases; the stretch between them is 16 bases long. There are 15 amino acids in the CDR3, from cysteine to phenylalanine inclusive. The only DNA kept is the CDR3, 45 bases in frame from the first base. CDR1 and CDR2 were assigned from the germline V gene as SGHTA and FQGNSA.

Sequenced input: blood, either unsorted or a sorted T cell fraction (not recorded which). The chain employs TRBV7-2 and TRBJ1-6, with TRBD1 as a weak D call on 6 bases. This receptor was identified in a human donor who was either an allogeneic HSCT recipient or a stem cell or donor lymphocyte infusion donor (not recorded which). It is not recorded whose cells these are; they may come from a transplant donor. CDR3 protein: CASSRYRDRDSPLHF. The nucleotide sequence is given as TGTGCCAGCAGCAGATACAGGGATAGGGATTCACCCCTCCACTTT. With the rest looked up from the reference TRBV7-2 and TRBJ1-6 genes rather than sequenced, the full variable domain is GAGVSQSPSNKVTEKGKDVELRCDPISGHTALYWYRQSLGQGLEFLIYFQGNSAPDKSGLPSDRFSAERTGGSVSTLTIQRTQQEDSAVYLCASSRYRDRDSPLHFGNGTRLTVT.